This TCR beta chain is drawn from a study of immune cell composition in non-small cell lung cancer. V was pared by 6 bases and J by 1 base, with 10 bases between. The CDR3 is made up of 13 amino acids. Germline V CDR1 and CDR2: MGHDK, SYGVNS. Sequenced by immunoSEQ multiplex PCR; TCRdb stores in-frame clones only, minus some. The repertoire holds 13,000 or so clones, with about 70% as singletons. Only one count was recorded for this clone. This clonotype was sampled from a human donor with non-small cell lung cancer. The chain carries TRBV25-1 and TRBJ2-7; possibly TRBD1 for D (6 bases). The sample taken for sequencing was lung tumor tissue. DNA of the CDR3: TGTGCCAGCAGCCGAACAGGGTCCTACGAGCAGTACTTC. It codes for CASSRTGSYEQYF.